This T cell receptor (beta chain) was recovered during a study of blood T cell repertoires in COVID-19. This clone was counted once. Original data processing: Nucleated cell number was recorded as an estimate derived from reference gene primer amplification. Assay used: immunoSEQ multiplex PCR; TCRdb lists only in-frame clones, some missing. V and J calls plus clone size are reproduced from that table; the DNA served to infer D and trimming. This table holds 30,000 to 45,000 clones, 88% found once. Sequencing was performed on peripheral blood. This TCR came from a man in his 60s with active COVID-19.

The DNA of the CDR3 is TGTGCCATCAGTTTTCAAAACACCGGGGAGCTGTTTTTT. It yields the protein CAISFQNTGELFF. The rearrangement links TRBV10-3 to TRBJ2-2; no clear D. This CDR3 region has 13 residues. Trimming took off 5 bases at V and 2 bases at J, with 6 bases between the two ends. Germline CDR1 reads ENHRY; CDR2 reads SYGVKD.